This TCR beta chain was observed in a study of blood T cell repertoires in COVID-19. Study details: Sources were T cells, B-cell-depleted T cells, or PBMCs; the material itself was cDNA or gDNA.

Assignments of participants to cohorts depended upon their own reported clinical history. All recovered Cohort 3 donors got two negative PCRs, got clearance, or saw symptom resolution. The CDR3 length is 15 residues. Germline V gene lookup returns CDR1 KGHSH and CDR2 LQKENI. Trimming cost V 4 bases and J 5 bases, with 17 bases left between them. Per the authors' pipeline: Counts of nucleated cells, estimated from reference gene primer amplification, were obtained. Libraries were prepared by immunoSEQ multiplex PCR; TCRdb keeps only in-frame clonotypes and omits some of them. The DNA was the basis for D and trimming; V, J and clone size are from that table. Of a few hundred thousand clones in the sample, approximately 84% are singletons; the top ten hold 15%.

V and J are TRBV18 and TRBJ1-1; maybe TRBD1 (6 bases). The sequencing sample was made of PBMCs or T cells enriched from blood (not recorded which). This TCR derives from a man aged 35-49 years who had recovered from COVID-19. CDR3 nucleotides: TGTGCCAGCTCACTCCGGGACAAGGGCGGGACTGAAGCTTTCTTT. This codes for CASSLRDKGGTEAFF.